Here is one T cell receptor (beta chain) with its context. Antigen specificity is unknown. The repertoire was sequenced with immunoSEQ multiplex PCR; TCRdb's copy has only in-frame clones and lacks some. Found here are approximately 58,000 clones, 90% to 95% of them singletons; the top ten hold roughly two fifths. These data are taken from a study of siplizumab effects on memory and regulatory T cells. Findings of the study overall: Under siplizumab, alloreactive sequences traced to unstimulated CD4+ memory cells were significantly reduced.

V lost 5 bases, J lost 0 bases, and 12 bases lay in between. CDR3 length: 15 residues. Per germline, CDR1 SGHRS and CDR2 YFSETQ. The sample consisted of CD8+ T cells sorted from blood. The receptor was isolated from a human donor in good health. The V call is TRBV5-1, the J call TRBJ2-4; D gene ambiguous. The CDR3 DNA reads as TGCGCCAGCAGGGCAGATACAATAGCCAAAAACATTCAGTACTTC. Protein sequence: CASRADTIAKNIQYF.